This T cell receptor (beta chain) emerged from a study of CD8 T cells in ankylosing spondylitis. General study results and limits: Characteristic of ankylosing spondylitis blood, it appeared, was a TCR beta motif comprising several highly homologous variants.

There are a few counts of this clonotype. What it recognizes is unknown. V lost 1 base to trimming and J lost 7 bases; unmatched junction nucleotides: 16. CDR1 and CDR2 (germline): SGHRS, YFSETQ. The CDR3 is 17 residues long. Via MiXCR, TCRdb re-called the 5' RACE reads, giving one row per CDR3 protein. The sample lists roughly 700,000 distinct CDR3 sequences; roughly 20% were seen once. Sequencing input: blood, either unsorted or a sorted T cell fraction (not recorded which). The receptor was derived from a male donor with ankylosing spondylitis. The chain carries TRBV5-1 and TRBJ1-2; 7 bases are a match to TRBD1. Here the CDR3 reads CASSLKLDRLSEVGYTF. The DNA of the CDR3 is TGCGCCAGCAGCTTGAAGTTGGACAGGCTCTCCGAGGTTGGCTACACCTTC.